The rows below give T cell receptor beta chains drawn from one sample of a study of T cells in Graves' hyperthyroidism and ophthalmopathy. TCRdb re-called the multiplex PCR reads with MiXCR, one entry per CDR3 protein. The table has approximately 690,000 distinct CDR3 sequences, around 21% seen once. Material: blood. Receptor source: a man aged 30 to 45 with Graves' ophthalmopathy. The CDR3 runs from the conserved cysteine through the conserved F or W. A D gene is named only where the DNA matches it firmly. Only some rows state a clone size, as once, few, many or a class for expanded clones.

J: TRBJ2-3; D: TRBD1; V: TRBV5-1; size: .; CDR3: CASSLRGRQGDTQYF; DNA: TGCGCCAGCAGCTTAAGGGGGCGTCAAGGAGATACGCAGTATTTT
J: TRBJ2-1; D: .; V: TRBV2; size: few; CDR3: CASSPATRPEFF; DNA: TGTGCCAGCAGTCCCGCGACTAGGCCGGAGTTCTTC
J: TRBJ2-7; D: TRBD2; V: TRBV6-2/TRBV6-3; size: few; CDR3: CASSYSRAASGSYEQYF; DNA: TGTGCCAGCAGTTACTCGAGGGCAGCTAGCGGGAGTTACGAGCAGTACTTC
J: TRBJ1-5; D: TRBD1; V: TRBV30; size: many; CDR3: CAWSRDREGQPQHF; DNA: TGTGCCTGGAGCCGGGACAGGGAGGGTCAGCCCCAGCATTTT
J: TRBJ1-1; D: .; V: TRBV30; size: many; CDR3: CAWKTAENTEAFF; DNA: TGTGCCTGGAAGACAGCCGAGAACACTGAAGCTTTCTTT
J: TRBJ2-7; D: TRBD2; V: TRBV5-5; size: few; CDR3: CASSFTSGSIYEQYF; DNA: TGTGCCAGCAGCTTCACTAGCGGGAGTATCTACGAGCAGTACTTC
J: TRBJ1-5; D: .; V: TRBV12-3/TRBV12-4; size: .; CDR3: CASSRGARGNQPQHF; DNA: TGTGCCAGCAGTCGGGGGGCTCGAGGGAATCAGCCCCAGCATTTT
J: TRBJ2-1; D: .; V: TRBV11-2; size: .; CDR3: CASSRYGSGRSYNEQFF; DNA: TGTGCCAGCAGCCGATACGGGAGCGGGCGAAGCTACAATGAGCAGTTCTTC
J: TRBJ2-5; D: TRBD1; V: TRBV12-3/TRBV12-4; size: few; CDR3: CASSPTQGAETQYF; DNA: TGTGCCAGCAGTCCAACACAGGGGGCTGAGACCCAGTACTTC
J: TRBJ1-5; D: .; V: TRBV20-1; size: few; CDR3: CSASGGIQPQHF; DNA: TGCAGTGCTAGCGGCGGGATTCAGCCCCAGCATTTT
J: TRBJ1-2; D: .; V: TRBV28; size: few; CDR3: CASSFKRGRNYGYTF; DNA: TGTGCCAGCAGTTTCAAGCGGGGGCGCAACTATGGCTACACCTTC
J: TRBJ1-3; D: .; V: TRBV10-2; size: .; CDR3: CASSESKWGPGNTIYF; DNA: TGCGCCAGCAGTGAGTCAAAGTGGGGGCCTGGAAACACCATATATTTT
J: TRBJ1-6; D: .; V: TRBV3-1; size: few; CDR3: CASSQSGFNSPLHF; DNA: TGTGCCAGCAGCCAATCAGGATTTAATTCACCCCTCCACTTT
J: TRBJ2-1; D: TRBD2; V: TRBV6-5; size: .; CDR3: CASSYSKGLGNNEQFF; DNA: TGTGCCAGCAGTTACTCGAAGGGACTAGGAAACAATGAGCAGTTCTTC
J: TRBJ2-3; D: TRBD1; V: TRBV29-1; size: many; CDR3: CSVETGGDDTQYF; DNA: TGCAGCGTTGAGACAGGGGGCGACGATACGCAGTATTTT
J: TRBJ2-7; D: TRBD2; V: TRBV11-2; size: many; CDR3: CASSLDGLAGNYEQYF; DNA: TGTGCCAGCAGCTTAGACGGACTAGCGGGAAACTACGAGCAGTACTTC
J: TRBJ1-1; D: .; V: TRBV3-1; size: many; CDR3: CASSQVNLNTEAFF; DNA: TGTGCCAGCAGCCAAGTTAACCTGAACACTGAAGCTTTCTTT
J: TRBJ1-4; D: .; V: TRBV28; size: few; CDR3: CASSSRLRANEKLFF; DNA: TGTGCCAGCAGCTCACGACTGCGCGCTAATGAAAAACTGTTTTTT
J: TRBJ1-6; D: .; V: TRBV2; size: many; CDR3: CASIPGHYNSPLHF; DNA: TGTGCCAGCATCCCGGGACACTATAATTCACCCCTCCACTTT
J: TRBJ1-1; D: .; V: TRBV5-1; size: many; CDR3: CASSPTQGGAEAFF; DNA: TGCGCCAGCAGTCCCACACAGGGCGGCGCTGAAGCTTTCTTT
J: TRBJ1-5; D: .; V: TRBV28; size: .; CDR3: CASSLYASGSQPQHF; DNA: TGTGCCAGCAGTTTATACGCCAGTGGCAGTCAGCCCCAGCATTTT
J: TRBJ1-5; D: .; V: TRBV6-2/TRBV6-3; size: many; CDR3: CASTSGPSRSQHF; DNA: TGTGCCAGCACTTCGGGACCCTCCAGGTCCCAGCATTTT
J: TRBJ2-2; D: .; V: TRBV5-1; size: few; CDR3: CASSLAKKGKGTGELFF; DNA: TGCGCCAGCAGCTTGGCCAAAAAGGGAAAGGGCACCGGGGAGCTGTTTTTT
J: TRBJ2-4; D: .; V: TRBV3-1; size: .; CDR3: CASSQDRLAENIQYF; DNA: TGTGCCAGCAGCCAAGATAGGCTAGCCGAAAACATTCAGTACTTC
J: TRBJ2-1; D: TRBD1; V: TRBV27; size: many; CDR3: CASSRDRGGYNEQFF; DNA: TGTGCCAGCAGTCGGGACAGGGGGGGTTACAATGAGCAGTTCTTC
J: TRBJ2-1; D: TRBD2; V: TRBV7-9; size: few; CDR3: CASSNTGLDLGNEQFF; DNA: TGTGCCAGCAGCAACACCGGACTAGATTTGGGCAATGAGCAGTTCTTC
J: TRBJ2-7; D: TRBD1; V: TRBV27; size: few; CDR3: CATSPGQGAEQYF; DNA: TGTGCCACCTCTCCGGGACAGGGAGCCGAGCAGTACTTC
J: TRBJ2-1; D: TRBD2; V: TRBV30; size: few; CDR3: CALTTSGRFNEQFF; DNA: TGTGCCTTGACGACTAGCGGGAGGTTCAATGAGCAGTTCTTC
J: TRBJ1-5; D: TRBD1; V: TRBV15; size: many; CDR3: CATSRDRGGTQPQHF; DNA: TGTGCCACCAGCAGAGATCGAGGGGGCACTCAGCCCCAGCATTTT
J: TRBJ1-5; D: TRBD1; V: TRBV20-1; size: few; CDR3: CSARGTGGRQPQHF; DNA: TGCAGTGCCCGGGGGACAGGGGGCAGGCAGCCCCAGCATTTT
J: TRBJ1-2; D: .; V: TRBV24-1; size: few; CDR3: CATSERIGNGYGYTF; DNA: TGTGCCACCAGTGAGAGAATAGGGAACGGCTATGGCTACACCTTC
J: TRBJ2-7; D: .; V: TRBV18; size: .; CDR3: CASSPVRGGYYEQYF; DNA: TGTGCCAGCTCACCAGTGAGGGGTGGCTACTACGAGCAGTACTTC
J: TRBJ2-7; D: .; V: TRBV7-9; size: few; CDR3: CASSLGWGEQYF; DNA: TGTGCCAGCAGCTTAGGCTGGGGCGAGCAGTACTTC
J: TRBJ2-7; D: TRBD1; V: TRBV2; size: .; CDR3: CASRAGTGGGEQYF; DNA: TGTGCCAGCAGGGCCGGGACAGGGGGTGGGGAGCAGTACTTC
J: TRBJ2-7; D: .; V: TRBV6-5; size: .; CDR3: CASSYSTPPSYEQYF; DNA: TGTGCCAGCAGTTACTCGACTCCCCCCTCCTACGAGCAGTACTTC
J: TRBJ1-5; D: .; V: TRBV19; size: .; CDR3: CASRPRGRLLASNQPHHF; DNA: TGTGCCAGTAGGCCGCGGGGCCGACTCTTAGCGAGCAATCAGCCCCACCATTTT
J: TRBJ2-5; D: .; V: TRBV20-1; size: many; CDR3: CSARSRDSLNQETQYF; DNA: TGCAGTGCTAGATCTCGGGACTCCCTAAACCAAGAGACCCAGTACTTC
J: TRBJ2-1; D: TRBD2; V: TRBV7-9; size: few; CDR3: CASSSYDVAGVGQFF; DNA: TGTGCCAGCAGCTCCTATGATGTAGCGGGAGTGGGGCAGTTCTTC
J: TRBJ2-5; D: .; V: TRBV9; size: .; CDR3: CASSVYPGETQYF; DNA: TGTGCCAGCAGCGTATACCCGGGGGAGACCCAGTACTTC
J: TRBJ2-1; D: TRBD2; V: TRBV24-1; size: few; CDR3: CATSDLGTSGSNEQFF; DNA: TGTGCCACCAGTGACCTCGGGACTAGCGGGAGTAATGAGCAGTTCTTC
J: TRBJ1-1; D: .; V: TRBV20-1; size: few; CDR3: CSAGGGGFSEAFF; DNA: TGCAGTGCTGGGGGGGGAGGCTTTTCTGAAGCTTTCTTT
J: TRBJ2-2; D: .; V: TRBV7-2; size: .; CDR3: CASSRTGATGELFF; DNA: TGTGCCAGCAGCCGGACGGGGGCCACCGGGGAGCTGTTTTTT
J: TRBJ2-7; D: .; V: TRBV27; size: few; CDR3: CASSAQAGEVYEQYF; DNA: TGTGCCAGCAGTGCTCAGGCCGGGGAAGTGTACGAGCAGTACTTC
J: TRBJ2-7; D: .; V: TRBV18; size: many; CDR3: CASSPDSYEQYF; DNA: TGTGCCAGCTCACCCGACAGCTACGAGCAGTACTTC
J: TRBJ2-5; D: TRBD1; V: TRBV18; size: .; CDR3: CASSPPAWDRGQETQYF; DNA: TGTGCCAGCTCACCACCCGCGTGGGACAGGGGGCAAGAGACCCAGTACTTC
J: TRBJ2-7; D: TRBD2; V: TRBV11-2; size: many; CDR3: CASSLRSGGRGEQYF; DNA: TGTGCCAGCAGCTTAAGGTCGGGAGGGAGGGGCGAGCAGTACTTC
J: TRBJ2-3; D: .; V: TRBV4-2; size: .; CDR3: CASSREGADTQYF; DNA: TGTGCCAGCAGCCGAGAGGGTGCAGATACGCAGTATTTT
J: TRBJ2-1; D: .; V: TRBV12-3/TRBV12-4; size: many; CDR3: CASSPSTSNEQFF; DNA: TGTGCCAGCAGTCCATCGACTAGTAATGAGCAGTTCTTC
J: TRBJ2-3; D: .; V: TRBV6-2/TRBV6-3; size: many; CDR3: CASRWGSITDTQYF; DNA: TGTGCCAGCAGATGGGGCTCCATCACAGATACGCAGTATTTT
J: TRBJ1-6; D: .; V: TRBV7-9; size: few; CDR3: CASSPGDKWESPLHF; DNA: TGTGCCAGCAGCCCCGGGGACAAATGGGAATCACCCCTCCACTTT
J: TRBJ2-1; D: TRBD2; V: TRBV27; size: few; CDR3: CASTPGTSGSNEQFF; DNA: TGTGCCAGCACTCCCGGGACTAGCGGGAGCAATGAGCAGTTCTTC